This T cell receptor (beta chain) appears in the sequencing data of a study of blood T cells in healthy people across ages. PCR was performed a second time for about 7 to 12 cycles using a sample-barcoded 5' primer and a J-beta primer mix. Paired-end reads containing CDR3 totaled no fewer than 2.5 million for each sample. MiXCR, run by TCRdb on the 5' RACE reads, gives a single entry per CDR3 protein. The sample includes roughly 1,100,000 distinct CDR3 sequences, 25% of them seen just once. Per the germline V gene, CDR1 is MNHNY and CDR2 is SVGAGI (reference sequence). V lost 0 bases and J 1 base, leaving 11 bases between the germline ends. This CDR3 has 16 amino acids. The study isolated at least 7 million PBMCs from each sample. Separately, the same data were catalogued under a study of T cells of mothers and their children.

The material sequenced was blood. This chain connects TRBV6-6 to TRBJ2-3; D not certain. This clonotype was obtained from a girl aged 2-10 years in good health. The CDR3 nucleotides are TGTGCCAGCAGTTACTCGGGTGGATCTGGCACAGATACGCAGTATTTT. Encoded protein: CASSYSGGSGTDTQYF.